A single sample gave rise to the 13 T cell receptor beta chains below, sequenced in a study of CD8+CD57+ T cells in acquired aplastic anemia. Genomic DNA acted as the template from which TCR beta VDJ combination and CDR3 sequence profiling were carried out. In TCRdb, the reads were re-called with MiXCR into one record per CDR3 protein. The sample shows 150,000 to 200,000 distinct CDR3 sequences, under 50% of them seen only once. Patients included in sequencing had previously demonstrated CD8+CD57+ cell expansion by flow cytometry. Source material: sorted CD4+, CD8+, or CD8+CD57+ T cells (not recorded which) from PBMCs. These receptors were obtained from a human donor with aplastic anemia.

This clonotype was counted between two and nine times. CDR3 amino acids: CASREDRGGGYSSQPQHF. In DNA, the CDR3 is TGTGCCAGCAGGGAGGACAGGGGAGGGGGTTATTCCAGTCAGCCCCAGCATTTT. The rearrangement uses TRBV10-3 and TRBJ1-5, with TRBD1 identical over 9 bases. V lost 10 bases, J lost 6 bases, and 22 bases stayed unmatched. Germline-derived CDR1 and CDR2 are ENHRY and SYGVKD. The CDR3 sequence is 18 residues long.

This clonotype was observed at least ten times. This rearrangement joins TRBV7-6 to TRBJ2-1; 8 bases match TRBD2. CDR3 size: 15 residues. The germline V gene has CDR1 SGHVS and CDR2 FNYEAQ. The V segment lost 4 bases and the J segment 6 bases; nucleotides outside the gene matches: 8. The CDR3 DNA reads as TGTGCCAGCAGCTCCCCCGGGACTAGGTCCAATGAGCAGTTCTTC. Protein product: CASSSPGTRSNEQFF.

Points on this clonotype: Its ends do not fully match the called genes, so a read error is possible. The chain recombines TRBV9 with TRBJ2-1; D may be TRBD2 (7 bases). Germline assignment: CDR1 SGDLS and CDR2 YYNGEE. The CDR3 loop spans 16 amino acids. The CDR3 coding sequence is TGTGCCAGCAGCGTAGGGGCCGGCGGGGGCTACAATGGGCAGTTCTTC. It codes for CASSVGAGGGYNGQFF.

The chain employs TRBV10-3 and TRBJ2-2; TRBD1 matches at 9 bases. Germline CDR1 reads ENHRY; CDR2 reads SYGVKD. The CDR3 length is 17 residues. V was pared by 4 bases and J by 2 bases, with 8 bases of the junction left unmatched. The CDR3 DNA is TGTGCCATCAGTGTGAGGGGACAGGGACTTAACACCGGGGAGCTGTTTTTT. It yields the protein CAISVRGQGLNTGELFF.

This clonotype showed up many times. The J gene is TRBJ1-2, the V gene TRBV7-3, with 9 bases fitting TRBD1. V shed 0 bases, J shed 5 bases, and the junction held 1 base outside the gene matches. CDR1 and CDR2 from the germline V gene are SGHTA and FQGTGA. CDR3 length: 14 residues. CDR3 coding DNA: TGTGCCAGCAGCTTAACAGGGACAGGGTATGGCTACACCTTC. Protein product: CASSLTGTGYGYTF. Looking up the rest from reference TRBV7-3 and TRBJ1-2 gives the full variable domain: GAGVSQTPSNKVTEKGKYVELRCDPISGHTALYWYRQSLGQGPEFLIYFQGTGAADDSGLPNDRFFAVRPEGSVSTLKIQRTERGDSAVYLCASSLTGTGYGYTFGSGTRLTVV.

This sequence joins TRBV29-1 and TRBJ1-2, with 8 bases matching TRBD1. The CDR3 contains 17 residues. The germline CDR1 and CDR2 sequences are SQVTM and ANQGSEA. Unmatched junction bases numbered 9, after V lost 0 bases and J lost 0 bases. This chain's CDR3 is CSVEDRGTGRANYGYTF. The DNA of the CDR3 is TGCAGCGTTGAAGATCGTGGGACAGGACGTGCTAACTATGGCTACACCTTC.

In this sample, this clonotype turned up a few times. The CDR3 loop is CASSKGEEQPQHF. The CDR3, as DNA: TGTGCCAGCAGTAAGGGGGAGGAGCAGCCCCAGCATTTT. The chain is built from TRBV2 and TRBJ1-5, with D maybe TRBD1 (6 bases). CDR3 length: 13 residues. Trimming stripped 5 bases from V and 7 bases from J, with 12 bases between. CDR1 is SNHLY and CDR2 is FYNNEI in the germline V gene.

The chain links TRBV30 to TRBJ2-1; 8 nucleotides line up with TRBD1. Trimming removed 2 bases from V and 7 bases from J; junction bases left unmatched: 7. The germline V gene encodes CDR1 GTSNPN and CDR2 SVGIG (reference sequence). This CDR3 contains 14 residues. The CDR3 spells CAWSPRGRGNEQFF. For the CDR3, the DNA is TGTGCCTGGAGTCCCAGGGGGCGCGGTAATGAGCAGTTCTTC.

In its sample, this clonotype was seen many times. V is TRBV5-1 and J is TRBJ2-3; TRBD2 might be the D (5 bases). The germline V gene encodes CDR1 SGHRS and CDR2 YFSETQ. The CDR3 runs 13 residues. Between the trimmed V and J ends, which lost 4 bases and 8 bases, there was a span of 14 bases. The CDR3, as DNA: TGCGCCAGCAGCGAGACTACTTTCTTTACGCAGTATTTT. Translating it yields CASSETTFFTQYF.

The V and J genes are TRBV10-3 and TRBJ1-2; unclear D gene. The CDR3 sequence is 11 residues long. V was cut by 2 bases and J by 7 bases, with 5 bases left in between. Germline-derived CDR1 and CDR2 are ENHRY and SYGVKD. The CDR3, as DNA: TGTGCCATCAGTGAGCGGTTTGGCTACACCTTC. It translates to CAISERFGYTF.

The chain couples TRBV7-2 to TRBJ2-7; D not certain. Germline V gene data show CDR1 as SGHTA and CDR2 as FQGNSA. This CDR3 spans 13 amino acids. Deletions cut 0 bases from V and 3 bases from J, with 6 bases between. The CDR3 region is CASSLASNYEQYF. CDR3 DNA sequence: TGTGCCAGCAGCTTAGCCTCCAACTACGAGCAGTACTTC. Full variable domain (outside the CDR3, taken from reference TRBV7-2 and TRBJ2-7): GAGVSQSPSNKVTEKGKDVELRCDPISGHTALYWYRQSLGQGLEFLIYFQGNSAPDKSGLPSDRFSAERTGGSVSTLTIQRTQQEDSAVYLCASSLASNYEQYFGPGTRLTVT.

This clonotype showed up many times. The chain recombines TRBV5-1 with TRBJ2-1; D may match TRBD1 or TRBD2 (5 bases each). Per germline, CDR1 SGHRS and CDR2 YFSETQ. The ends were cut back, 3 bases at V and 3 bases at J, with 13 bases in the middle. The CDR3 runs to 15 residues. CDR3: CASSSGAGSYNEQFF. The CDR3 DNA sequence: TGCGCCAGCAGCTCCGGGGCAGGGAGCTACAATGAGCAGTTCTTC.

This sequence joins TRBV10-1 and TRBJ2-1, with D possibly being TRBD2 (5 bases). The germline V gene has CDR1 WNHNN and CDR2 SYGVQD (reference sequence). The CDR3 sequence is 13 residues long. The V gene lost 7 bases and the J gene lost 10 bases, with 17 bases spanning the gap. In DNA form, the CDR3 reads TGCGCCAGCAAGGCTAGCCAGGTCGCCGAGCAGTTCTTC. Translated: CASKASQVAEQFF.